This is a list of T cell receptor beta chains from one sample in a study of vaccination and CD4 T cells after COVID-19. Antigens of these TCRs are unknown. One entry per CDR3 protein results from TCRdb running MiXCR on the PCR reads. The repertoire includes about 19,000 distinct CDR3 sequences, roughly three fifths of them detected once, and around 9.6% sits in the top ten. Sequenced sample: CD4+ T cells from blood, cultured in vitro. The receptors stem from a human donor who had recovered from COVID-19. The CDR3 runs from the conserved cysteine through the conserved F or W. Each record gives: D gene, clone size, J gene, V gene, CDR3 DNA, CDR3 protein. A D gene is named only where the DNA matches it firmly. Size is omitted from some rows. Given values are once, few, many or a class for expanded clones.

>.|.|TRBJ2-2|TRBV20-1
TGCAGTGCTAGTAGTGTCGGGGGGGAGCTGTTTTTT
CSASSVGGELFF
>.|few|TRBJ2-7|TRBV20-1
TGCAGTGCTAAGGGGGAGGCGGGCAGTGGCTTGGAGCAGTACTTC
CSAKGEAGSGLEQYF
>TRBD2|.|TRBJ2-2|TRBV25-1
TGTGCCAGCAGTGAATCTCGGGGGGGCTTGATAGGAAACGGGGAGCTGTTTTTT
CASSESRGGLIGNGELFF
>.|.|TRBJ1-1|TRBV7-2
TGTGCCAGCAGCTTAGCGCCAGTCCCGAACACTGAAGCTTTCTTT
CASSLAPVPNTEAFF
>TRBD1|.|TRBJ1-4|TRBV11-2
TGTGCCAGCAGCTGGACAGGGGGGGAAAAACTGTTTTTT
CASSWTGGEKLFF
>.|few|TRBJ1-2|TRBV7-2
TGTGCCAGCAGCTTAGGAAGACAGTACTATGGCTACACCTTC
CASSLGRQYYGYTF
>.|.|TRBJ2-2|TRBV7-8
TGTGCCAGCAGCTATCCGAGGGGAAGGCCCGGGGAGCTGTTTTTT
CASSYPRGRPGELFF
>.|.|TRBJ2-1|TRBV24-1
TGTGCCACCAGTGATTCGTCGGGGCGGCTCTACAATGAGCAGTTCTTC
CATSDSSGRLYNEQFF
>.|once|TRBJ1-4|TRBV7-9
TGTGCCAGCAGCTTAACCGGGACGTTAGAAAAACTGTTTTTT
CASSLTGTLEKLFF
>TRBD1|.|TRBJ2-7|TRBV6-2/TRBV6-3
TGTGCCAGCAGCCGCGGGACAGGACGATATCTCTACGAGCAGTACTTC
CASSRGTGRYLYEQYF
>.|.|TRBJ2-7|TRBV6-2/TRBV6-3
TGTGCCAGCACCCGACACAGCTACGAGCAGTACTTC
CASTRHSYEQYF
>.|few|TRBJ1-2|TRBV2
TGTGCCAGCGGGGTGGTCTCTAACTATGGCTACACCTTC
CASGVVSNYGYTF
>.|.|TRBJ1-6|TRBV7-8
TGTGCCAGCAGCTTAGTACAGGGTGGGTCACCCCTCCACTTT
CASSLVQGGSPLHF
>TRBD1|once|TRBJ2-7|TRBV7-2
TGTGCCAGCAGCTTAGAGGGACAGGCCTCCTACGAGCAGTACTTC
CASSLEGQASYEQYF
>.|.|TRBJ2-3|TRBV7-2
TGTGCCAGCAGACGAGACGGAGGGGGCTTTCCAGATACGCAGTATTTT
CASRRDGGGFPDTQYF
>.|once|TRBJ1-1|TRBV29-1
TGCAGCGTCAGGACAGACATGAACACTGAAGCTTTCTTT
CSVRTDMNTEAFF
>TRBD1|.|TRBJ2-5|TRBV7-2
TGTGCCAGCAGCAAGAGGAGAGGGGGCGGTGAGACCCAGTACTTC
CASSKRRGGGETQYF
>TRBD1|.|TRBJ1-4|TRBV11-3
TGTGCCAGCAGCAACGGACAGGGGACCCTTAATGAAAAACTGTTTTTT
CASSNGQGTLNEKLFF
>TRBD1|few|TRBJ1-1|TRBV27
TGTGCCAGCGAAGGCGGCGGACAGGGTAGAACTGAAGCTTTCTTT
CASEGGGQGRTEAFF
>.|few|TRBJ2-7|TRBV4-2
TGTGCCAGCAGCCAAGTGGGGGACGGAGTCTCCTACGAGCAGTACTTC
CASSQVGDGVSYEQYF